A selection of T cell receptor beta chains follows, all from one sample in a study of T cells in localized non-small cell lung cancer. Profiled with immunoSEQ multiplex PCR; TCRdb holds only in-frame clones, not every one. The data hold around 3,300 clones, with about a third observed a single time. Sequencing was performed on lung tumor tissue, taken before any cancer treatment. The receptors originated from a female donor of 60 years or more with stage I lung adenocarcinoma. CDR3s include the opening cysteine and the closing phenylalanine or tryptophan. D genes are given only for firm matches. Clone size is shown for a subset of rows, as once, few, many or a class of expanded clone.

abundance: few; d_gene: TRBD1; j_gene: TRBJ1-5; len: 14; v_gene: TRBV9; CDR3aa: CASRQGISNQPQHF; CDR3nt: TGTGCCAGCAGACAGGGGATCTCCAATCAGCCCCAGCATTTT
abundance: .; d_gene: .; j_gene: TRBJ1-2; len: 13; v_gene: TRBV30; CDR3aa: CAGYRATNYGYTF; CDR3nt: TGTGCCGGATACAGGGCCACTAACTATGGCTACACCTTC
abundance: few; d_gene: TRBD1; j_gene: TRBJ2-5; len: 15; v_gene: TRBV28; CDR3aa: CASSQDRGGRETQYF; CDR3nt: TGTGCCAGCAGTCAGGACAGGGGCGGAAGGGAGACCCAGTACTTC
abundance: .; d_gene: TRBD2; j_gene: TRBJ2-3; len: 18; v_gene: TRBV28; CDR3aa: CASSFPPQIAGGTDTQYF; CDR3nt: TGTGCCAGCAGTTTCCCCCCTCAGATAGCGGGAGGGACAGATACGCAGTATTTT
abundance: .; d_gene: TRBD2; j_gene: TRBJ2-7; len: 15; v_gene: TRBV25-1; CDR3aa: CASSDIGSGAAGQYF; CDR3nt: TGTGCCAGCAGTGATATTGGTAGCGGGGCAGCCGGGCAGTACTTC
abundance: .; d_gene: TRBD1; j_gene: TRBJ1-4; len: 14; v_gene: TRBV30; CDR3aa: CAWSMGQSNEKLFF; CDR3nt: TGTGCCTGGAGTATGGGACAGAGTAATGAAAAACTGTTTTTT
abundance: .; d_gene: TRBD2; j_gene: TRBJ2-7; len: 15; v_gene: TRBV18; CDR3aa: CASSPGSGGSYEQYF; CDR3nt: TGTGCCAGCTCACCGGGAAGCGGGGGCTCCTACGAGCAGTACTTC
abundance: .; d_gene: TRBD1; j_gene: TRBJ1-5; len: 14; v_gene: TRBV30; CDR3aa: CAWRSTGGGQPQHF; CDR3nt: TGTGCCTGGAGATCAACAGGGGGCGGGCAGCCCCAGCATTTT
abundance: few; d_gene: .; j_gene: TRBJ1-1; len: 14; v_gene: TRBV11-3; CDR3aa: CASRYAGSFYEAFF; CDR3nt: TGTGCCAGCAGGTACGCTGGGAGTTTTTACGAAGCTTTCTTT
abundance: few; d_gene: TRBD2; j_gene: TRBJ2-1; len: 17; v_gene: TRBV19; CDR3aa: CASSMGLAGPRYNEQFF; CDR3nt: TGTGCCAGTAGTATGGGTTTAGCGGGACCCCGCTACAATGAGCAGTTCTTC